What follows is one T cell receptor beta chain and its context. This table comes from immunoSEQ multiplex PCR, and its TCRdb copy is limited to in-frame clones, with some not included. Among about 230,000 clones, about four fifths were seen once, and the ten largest hold roughly 7.4%. The sample is drawn from a study of blood T cell repertoires in COVID-19. Study-wide context: Sources were T cells, B-cell-depleted T cells, or PBMCs; the material itself was cDNA or gDNA.

Per germline, CDR1 SNHLY and CDR2 FYNNEI. V gave up 5 bases and J gave up 0 bases, with 2 bases separating them. The CDR3 length is 12 residues. Material for sequencing was peripheral blood. The sequence was obtained from a woman at least 80 years old with COVID-19, enrolled during active disease. This chain links TRBV2 with TRBJ1-5; D is uncertain. CDR3 sequence (DNA): TGTGCCAGCAGTCATAGCAATCAGCCCCAGCATTTT. It translates to CASSHSNQPQHF.